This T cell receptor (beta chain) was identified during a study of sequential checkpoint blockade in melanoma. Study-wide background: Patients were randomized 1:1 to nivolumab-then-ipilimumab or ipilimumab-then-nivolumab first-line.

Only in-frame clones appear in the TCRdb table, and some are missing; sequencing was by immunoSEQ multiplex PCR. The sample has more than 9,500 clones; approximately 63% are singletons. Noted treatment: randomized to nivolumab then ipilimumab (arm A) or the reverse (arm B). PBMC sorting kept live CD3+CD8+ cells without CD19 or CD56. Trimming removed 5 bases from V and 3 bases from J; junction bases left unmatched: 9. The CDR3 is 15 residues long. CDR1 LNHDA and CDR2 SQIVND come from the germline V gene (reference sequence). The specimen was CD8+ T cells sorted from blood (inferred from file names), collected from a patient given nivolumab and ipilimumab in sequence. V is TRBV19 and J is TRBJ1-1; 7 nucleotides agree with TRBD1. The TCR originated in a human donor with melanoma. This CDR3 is CASSSRWTGYTEAFF. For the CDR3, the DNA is TGTGCCAGTAGTTCTAGATGGACAGGATACACTGAAGCTTTCTTT.